A selection of T cell receptor beta chains follows, all from one sample in a study of CD8 T cells in Susac syndrome. TCRdb redid the calling of the immunoSEQ multiplex PCR reads with MiXCR, one entry per CDR3 protein. This table holds approximately 190,000 distinct CDR3 sequences, roughly 94% found once. Sequenced: CD8+ T cells from PBMCs. The receptors originated from a human donor with Susac syndrome. The conserved cysteine and the conserved F or W are not part of the CDR3 here. Each record gives: V gene, clone size, J gene, CDR3 protein. Where a row states a size, it is once, few, many or the class of an expanded clone; other rows omit it.

V gene: TRBV27
clone size: -
J gene: TRBJ2-7
CDR3 protein: ASRDGSYEQY

V gene: TRBV6-5
clone size: once
J gene: TRBJ2-6
CDR3 protein: ASSGSGANVLT

V gene: TRBV7-3
clone size: -
J gene: TRBJ2-7
CDR3 protein: ASSSPGTSSDEQY

V gene: TRBV9
clone size: -
J gene: TRBJ2-1
CDR3 protein: ASSASRDRGLNEQF

V gene: TRBV3-1
clone size: -
J gene: TRBJ1-1
CDR3 protein: ASSQIGRLNTEAF

V gene: TRBV4-1
clone size: -
J gene: TRBJ2-1
CDR3 protein: ASTEAGGEQF

V gene: TRBV7-9
clone size: -
J gene: TRBJ2-1
CDR3 protein: ASRSGRDNEQF

V gene: TRBV27
clone size: -
J gene: TRBJ2-1
CDR3 protein: ASSLDSGASNEQF

V gene: TRBV30
clone size: -
J gene: TRBJ1-2
CDR3 protein: AWRPLVEGTLD

V gene: TRBV2
clone size: -
J gene: TRBJ1-4
CDR3 protein: ASSDGDRTNEKLF

V gene: TRBV19
clone size: -
J gene: TRBJ1-1
CDR3 protein: ASSMWGQEKTEAF

V gene: TRBV29-1
clone size: -
J gene: TRBJ2-3
CDR3 protein: SVGERGDTQY

V gene: TRBV6-6
clone size: -
J gene: TRBJ1-4
CDR3 protein: ASSYWPKEKLF

V gene: TRBV23-1
clone size: -
J gene: TRBJ1-5
CDR3 protein: ASSPLRPGQGGNQPQH

V gene: TRBV7-3
clone size: -
J gene: TRBJ2-1
CDR3 protein: ASSSLAGGLNEQF

V gene: TRBV6-6
clone size: -
J gene: TRBJ1-5
CDR3 protein: ASNPGAGNSNQPQH

V gene: TRBV21-1
clone size: -
J gene: TRBJ1-2
CDR3 protein: ASSARKRRSYGYT

V gene: TRBV9
clone size: -
J gene: TRBJ2-5
CDR3 protein: ASSVGAGGLETQY

V gene: TRBV11-3
clone size: -
J gene: TRBJ2-1
CDR3 protein: ASSPDGYNEQF

V gene: TRBV7-2
clone size: -
J gene: TRBJ2-7
CDR3 protein: ASSWSTGSYEQY

V gene: TRBV11-2
clone size: -
J gene: TRBJ1-6
CDR3 protein: ASTNYNSPLH